This T cell receptor beta chain was obtained from a study of T-cell reconstitution after alpha-beta-depleted transplantation in children. Study-level points and caveats: A year post-transplant, T-cell counts and diversity derived mostly from newly produced T cells. Expanded graft clones, several hundred of them, were reportedly the source of alpha-beta T cells about two months after transplant. Some patients owed their high day-60 TCRbeta diversity to surviving recipient T cells and thymic progenitors.

Trimming removed 3 bases at V and 3 bases at J, with 12 bases between. Germline V gene lookup returns CDR1 DFQATT and CDR2 SNEGSKA (reference sequence). The CDR3 has 13 residues. Researchers prepared the TCRbeta library using unique molecular identifiers, the study reports. TCRdb itself ran the PCR reads through MiXCR, one entry per CDR3 protein. The sample consists of approximately 500,000 distinct CDR3 sequences, about 10% of them appearing once. This clonotype came up many times. Antigen unknown. The sequenced sample was PBMCs, obtained before TCRalphabeta/CD19-depleted stem cell transplant. This sequence joins TRBV20-1 and TRBJ2-7; D might be TRBD1 (6 bases). The TCR originated in a child younger than 10 with inherited bone marrow failure, due to receive a stem cell transplant. In DNA, the CDR3 is TGCAGTGCTAGGTCAGGGGCTTTCTACGAGCAGTACTTC. It specifies CSARSGAFYEQYF.